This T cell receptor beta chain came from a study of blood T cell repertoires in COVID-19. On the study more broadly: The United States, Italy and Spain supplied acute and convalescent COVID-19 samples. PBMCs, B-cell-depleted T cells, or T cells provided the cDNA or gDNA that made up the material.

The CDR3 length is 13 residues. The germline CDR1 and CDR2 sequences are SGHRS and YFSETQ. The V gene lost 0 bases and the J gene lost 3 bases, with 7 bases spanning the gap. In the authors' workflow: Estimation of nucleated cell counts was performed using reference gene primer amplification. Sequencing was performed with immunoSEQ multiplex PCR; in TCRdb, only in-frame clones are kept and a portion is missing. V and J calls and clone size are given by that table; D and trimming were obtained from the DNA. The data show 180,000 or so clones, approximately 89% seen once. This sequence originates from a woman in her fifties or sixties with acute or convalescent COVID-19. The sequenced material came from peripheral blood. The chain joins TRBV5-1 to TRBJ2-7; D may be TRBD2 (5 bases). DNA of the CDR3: TGCGCCAGCAGCTTGGGTGACTACTACGAGCAGTACTTC. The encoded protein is CASSLGDYYEQYF.